The sequence of this T cell receptor (beta chain) was determined in a study of vaccination and CD4 T cells after COVID-19 (dated by TCRdb to the early 2020s). For the wider study: Every convalescent patient had a positive nasal swab PCR test for SARS-CoV-2, with mild disease in roughly 10 patients and severe disease in one. Six males and four females were included in the convalescent cohort, with two Hispanic individuals, seven Caucasians, two Asians and one multiracial person represented. Each participant got two doses of either the Pfizer-BioNTech BNT162b2 vaccine (n=8) or the Moderna mRNA-1273 vaccine (n=2). Post-COVID blood samples were collected from convalescent patients a median of around 96 days after diagnosis, with a range of about 30 to 180 days. The time from the second vaccine dose to post-vaccine blood sampling had a median of roughly 72 days and ranged from roughly 13 to 241 days. Culture stimuli were overlapping spike peptide pools from SARS-CoV-2 and from the common cold coronaviruses HCoV-NL63, HCoV-OC43 and HCoV-229E. In control cultures, a CEFX viral epitope pool was used as positive control, an HIV-1 Nef peptide pool was used as negative control, or no peptide was added. In 10 COVID-19 convalescent patients and a handful of infection-naive healthy vaccine recipients, the spike-specific CD4+ TCR repertoire before mRNA vaccination was compared with the repertoire after mRNA vaccination. Beyond this particular receptor, the publication reports: The study included relatively few convalescent patients and did not analyze early timepoints after natural infection. Among convalescent patients, a median about 87% of the SARS-CoV-2-reactive clones seen after vaccination appeared only after vaccination, which suggests priming specific to the vaccine. The median number of SARS-CoV-2-reactive clonotypes rose from approximately 20 after infection to roughly 38 after vaccination, but the change was not significant. Of the vaccine-specific clones in convalescent patients, 304 of 307, or nearly all, reacted only to SARS-CoV-2 spike and did not cross-react with common cold coronaviruses.

The table lists this clonotype with a count of one. It has no known antigen specificity. No much larger clone exists at a distance of one base, and base qualities are not known. A solitary read yields weak support. The treatment or condition label on this specimen signifies: roughly ten-day PBMC culture with coronavirus spike peptide pools or control peptides (ViraFEST assay). The study used the ViraFEST assay, which expanded antigen-specific T cells with peptide pools and then identified expanded clonotypes by TCR sequencing. The positive SARS-CoV-2 PCR tests of the convalescent patients were dated from March to December 2020, before the Alpha, Beta and Delta variants emerged in the United States. Each well held millions of PBMCs cultured in IMDM containing around 5.1% human AB serum and around 9.2 IU/ml IL-2, with 8.5 to 10 ug/ml peptide pools added. Half of the culture medium was replaced with fresh IL-2-containing medium on days 3 and 7. CD4+ T cells were isolated after roughly 9 days of culture through negative selection using the EasySep CD4+ T cell isolation kit. PBMCs were separated from whole blood using Ficoll-Paque Plus gradient centrifugation and then either used fresh or cryopreserved at -140C. Each culture condition was generally run in triplicate wells.

The CDR3 numbers 14 residues from cysteine through phenylalanine. Only the CDR3 DNA stays, 42 bases, in frame from base 1. V is clipped by 5 bases and J by 4 bases, and the sequence between their germline boundaries is 14 bases long. Taken from the germline V gene, the CDR1 and CDR2 loops are SGHTA and FQGTGA. The library relied on PCR. At the Johns Hopkins FTIC core, DNA from the cultured CD4+ T cells underwent TCR sequencing with the Oncomine TCR Beta short-read assay. The QIAamp micro DNA kit was used to extract genomic DNA from the cultured CD4+ T cells. Oncomine TCR Beta libraries from cultured CD4+ T cells were pooled using unique dual indexes and sequenced on an Illumina iSeq 100. The original pipeline was this. Non-productive sequences were removed, and CDR3s that did not start with C, did not end with F or W, or were shorter than 7 amino acids were discarded. The MANAFEST web application identified antigen-specific clonotypes by comparing peptide-stimulated wells against reference wells and other culture wells. An FDR below 0.05, an odds ratio above 5, and a productive frequency above 0.1% in at least two of three replicate wells were required for clones to be considered positive. A clonotype was classed as cross-reactive if the clonotype showed significant expansion both in SARS-CoV-2 spike wells and in at least one common cold coronavirus spike condition. CDR3 homology was assessed with Levenshtein distances (stringdist) and unrooted phylogenetic trees (ape) in R version 3.6.1. The public sequencing data were trimmed at Q25 with fastp and processed into clonotypes with MiXCR by TCRdb, which kept only in-frame beta chains. Every distinct CDR3 protein forms one entry, paired with its most common genes and DNA. The authors' filters were not applied to this entry. The sample table shows under 25,000 distinct CDR3 sequences, and 30% to 40% are seen once. Jointly, the top ten make up 11% to 15% of the sample.

The sequence was obtained from a human donor with COVID-19. The sample consisted of cultured CD4+ T cells from blood. This chain joins TRBV7-3 to TRBJ1-1; TRBD1 is possibly the D segment (6 matching bases). The CDR3 has the sequence CASSQQGQGTEAFF. The bases read TGTGCCAGCAGCCAACAGGGCCAGGGCACTGAAGCTTTCTTT.